The table lists the clone carrying this T cell receptor (beta chain) with a count of one. Everyone who took part was roughly 18 to 90 years old, and they came from about two dozen US areas. Grouping used clinical history reported by participants in a survey and questionnaire. Authors' processing steps: Researchers report that nucleated cell counts were estimated from reference gene primer amplification. The protocol was immunoSEQ multiplex PCR, while the TCRdb copy is restricted to in-frame clones and leaves out a portion. That table furnishes V, J and clone size, whereas the DNA furnished D and trimming. The sample carries 230,000 or so clones, just over 85% recorded once. These data belong to a study of blood T cell repertoires in COVID-19. Study background: The United States, Italy and Spain supplied acute and convalescent COVID-19 samples.

CDR1 and CDR2 (germline): SGHDT, YYEEEE. With 0 bases clipped from V and 2 bases from J, the junction kept 3 bases outside the gene matches. The CDR3 spans 15 residues. This clonotype originated in a woman aged 40 to 50 with acute COVID-19. What was sequenced was PBMCs or T cells enriched from blood (not recorded which). V is TRBV5-6 and J is TRBJ1-2, with 8 bases fitting TRBD1. CDR3 region: CASSLGAGGNYGYTF. The DNA of the CDR3 is TGTGCCAGCAGCTTGGGGGCAGGGGGCAACTATGGCTACACCTTC.